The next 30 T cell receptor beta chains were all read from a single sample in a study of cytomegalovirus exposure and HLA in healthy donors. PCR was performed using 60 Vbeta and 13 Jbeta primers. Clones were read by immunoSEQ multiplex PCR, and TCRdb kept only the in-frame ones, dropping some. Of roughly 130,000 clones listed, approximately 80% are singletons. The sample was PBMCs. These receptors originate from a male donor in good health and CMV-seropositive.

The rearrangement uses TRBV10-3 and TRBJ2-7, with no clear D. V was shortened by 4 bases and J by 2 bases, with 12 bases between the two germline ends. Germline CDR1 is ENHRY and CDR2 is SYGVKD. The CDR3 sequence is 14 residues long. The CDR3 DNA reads TGTGCCATCAGTGGGAATAGCCGGGCCTACGAGCAGTACTTC. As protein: CAISGNSRAYEQYF.

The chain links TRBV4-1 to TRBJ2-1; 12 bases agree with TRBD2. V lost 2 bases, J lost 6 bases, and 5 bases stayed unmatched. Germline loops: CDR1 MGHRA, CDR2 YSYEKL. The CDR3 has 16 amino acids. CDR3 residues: CASSQSSGRARNEQFF. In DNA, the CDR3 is TGCGCCAGCAGCCAATCTAGCGGGAGGGCTCGCAATGAGCAGTTCTTC.

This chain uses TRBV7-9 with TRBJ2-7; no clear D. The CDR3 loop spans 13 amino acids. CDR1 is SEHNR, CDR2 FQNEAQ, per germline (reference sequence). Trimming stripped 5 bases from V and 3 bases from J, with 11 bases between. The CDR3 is CASSGKNFYEQYF. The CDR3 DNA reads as TGTGCCAGCAGCGGCAAGAATTTCTACGAGCAGTACTTC.

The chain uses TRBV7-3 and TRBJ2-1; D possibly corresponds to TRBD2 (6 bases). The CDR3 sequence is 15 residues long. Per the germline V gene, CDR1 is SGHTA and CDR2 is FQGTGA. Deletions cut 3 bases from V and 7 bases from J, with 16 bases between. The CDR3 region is CASSLEGDAGNEQFF. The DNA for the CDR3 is TGTGCCAGCAGCTTGGAGGGAGACGCCGGAAATGAGCAGTTCTTC. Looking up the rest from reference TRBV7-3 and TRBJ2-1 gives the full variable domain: GAGVSQTPSNKVTEKGKYVELRCDPISGHTALYWYRQSLGQGPEFLIYFQGTGAADDSGLPNDRFFAVRPEGSVSTLKIQRTERGDSAVYLCASSLEGDAGNEQFFGPGTRLTVL.

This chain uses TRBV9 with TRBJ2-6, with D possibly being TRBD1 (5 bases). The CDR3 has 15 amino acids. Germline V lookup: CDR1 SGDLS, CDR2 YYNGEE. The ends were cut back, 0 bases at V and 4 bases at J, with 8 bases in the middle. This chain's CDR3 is CASSVAGAGANVLTF. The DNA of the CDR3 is TGTGCCAGCAGCGTAGCTGGGGCCGGGGCCAACGTCCTGACTTTC.

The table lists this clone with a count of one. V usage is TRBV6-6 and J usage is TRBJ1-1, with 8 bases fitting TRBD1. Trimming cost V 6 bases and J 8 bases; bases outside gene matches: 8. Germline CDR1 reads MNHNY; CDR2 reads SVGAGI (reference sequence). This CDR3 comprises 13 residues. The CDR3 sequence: CASSFPGGREAFF. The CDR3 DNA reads TGTGCCAGCAGCTTCCCAGGGGGCAGGGAAGCTTTCTTT.

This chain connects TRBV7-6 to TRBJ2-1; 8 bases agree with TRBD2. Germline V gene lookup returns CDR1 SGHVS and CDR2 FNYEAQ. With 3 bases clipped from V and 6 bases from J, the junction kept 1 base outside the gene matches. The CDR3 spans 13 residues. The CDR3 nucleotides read TGTGCCAGCAGCTTCGGGAGGGTCAATGAGCAGTTCTTC. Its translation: CASSFGRVNEQFF.

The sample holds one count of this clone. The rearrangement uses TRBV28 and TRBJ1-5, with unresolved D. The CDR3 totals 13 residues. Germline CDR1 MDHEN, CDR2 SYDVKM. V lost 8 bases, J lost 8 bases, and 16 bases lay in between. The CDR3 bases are TGTGCCAGCTTCAACGGAGGGCGTGAGCCCCAGCATTTT. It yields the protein CASFNGGREPQHF.

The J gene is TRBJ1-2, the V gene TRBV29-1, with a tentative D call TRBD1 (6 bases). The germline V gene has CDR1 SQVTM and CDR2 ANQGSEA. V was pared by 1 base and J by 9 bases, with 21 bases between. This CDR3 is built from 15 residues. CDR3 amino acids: CSVEGALQGSFSYTF. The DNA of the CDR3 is TGCAGCGTTGAAGGGGCCTTACAGGGAAGCTTCAGCTACACCTTC.

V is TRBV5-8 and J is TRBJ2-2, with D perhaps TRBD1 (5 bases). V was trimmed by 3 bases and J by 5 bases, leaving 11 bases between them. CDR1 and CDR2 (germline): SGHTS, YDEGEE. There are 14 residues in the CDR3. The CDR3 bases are TGTGCCAGCAGCTGGAGACAGAGGACCGGGGAGCTGTTTTTT. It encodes CASSWRQRTGELFF.

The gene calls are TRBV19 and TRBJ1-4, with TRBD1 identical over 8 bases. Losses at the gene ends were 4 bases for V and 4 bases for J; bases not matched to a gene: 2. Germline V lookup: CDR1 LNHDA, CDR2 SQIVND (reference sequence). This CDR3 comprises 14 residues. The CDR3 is CASSKGQVNEKLFF. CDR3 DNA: TGTGCCAGTAGTAAGGGACAGGTTAATGAAAAACTGTTTTTT.

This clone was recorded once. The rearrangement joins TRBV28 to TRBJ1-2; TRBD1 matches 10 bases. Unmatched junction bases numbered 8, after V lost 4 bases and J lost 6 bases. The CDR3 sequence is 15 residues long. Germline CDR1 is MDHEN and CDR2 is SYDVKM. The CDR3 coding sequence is TGTGCCAGCAGTTCTTCATCCGGGACAGGGGATGGCTACACCTTC. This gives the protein CASSSSSGTGDGYTF.

The CDR3 DNA is TGTGCCAGTAGTATAGTGGGGCAGACCTACGAGCAGTACTTC. Protein: CASSIVGQTYEQYF. The chain couples TRBV19 to TRBJ2-7; D might be TRBD1 (5 bases). Germline V gene data show CDR1 as LNHDA and CDR2 as SQIVND (reference sequence). Trimming removed 1 base at V and 2 bases at J, with 9 bases between. The CDR3 runs to 14 residues.

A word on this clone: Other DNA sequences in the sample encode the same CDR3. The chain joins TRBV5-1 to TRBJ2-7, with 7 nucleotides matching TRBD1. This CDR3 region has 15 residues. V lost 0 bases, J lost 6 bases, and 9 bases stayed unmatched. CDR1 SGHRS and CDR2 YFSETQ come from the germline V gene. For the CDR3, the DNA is TGCGCCAGCAGCTTGGATTTGGACAGGACTGGCGAGCAGTACTTC. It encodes CASSLDLDRTGEQYF.

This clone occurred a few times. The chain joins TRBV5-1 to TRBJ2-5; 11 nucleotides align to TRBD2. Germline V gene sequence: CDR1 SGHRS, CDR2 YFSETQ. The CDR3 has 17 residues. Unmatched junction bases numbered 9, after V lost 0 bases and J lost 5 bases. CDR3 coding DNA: TGCGCCAGCAGCTTGGGGGATTTAGCGGGAGGGCCGGAGACCCAGTACTTC. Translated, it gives CASSLGDLAGGPETQYF.

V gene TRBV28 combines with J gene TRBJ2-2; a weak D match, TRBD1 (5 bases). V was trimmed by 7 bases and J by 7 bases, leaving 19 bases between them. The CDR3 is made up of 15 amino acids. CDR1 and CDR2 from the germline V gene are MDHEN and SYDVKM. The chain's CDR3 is CASTVFQGRVGELFF. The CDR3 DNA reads TGTGCCAGCACCGTTTTTCAGGGTCGGGTCGGGGAGCTGTTTTTT.

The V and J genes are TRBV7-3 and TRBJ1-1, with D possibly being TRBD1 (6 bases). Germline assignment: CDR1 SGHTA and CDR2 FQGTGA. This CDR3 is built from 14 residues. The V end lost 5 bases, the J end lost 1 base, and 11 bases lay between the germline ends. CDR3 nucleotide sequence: TGTGCCAGCAGCCCCCCGGGACAGAACACTGAAGCTTTCTTT. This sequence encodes CASSPPGQNTEAFF.

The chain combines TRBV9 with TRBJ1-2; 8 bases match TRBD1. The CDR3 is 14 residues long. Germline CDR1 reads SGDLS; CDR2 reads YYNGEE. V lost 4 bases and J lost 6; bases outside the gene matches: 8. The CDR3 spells CASSSSGQGNGYTF. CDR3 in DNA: TGTGCCAGCAGCTCTTCTGGACAGGGTAATGGCTACACCTTC.

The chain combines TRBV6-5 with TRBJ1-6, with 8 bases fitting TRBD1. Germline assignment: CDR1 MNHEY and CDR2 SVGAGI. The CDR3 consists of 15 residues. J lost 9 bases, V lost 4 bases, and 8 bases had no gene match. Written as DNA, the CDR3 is TGTGCCAGCAGTTTACAGGGGGAAGGTGGTTCACCCCTCCACTTT. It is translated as CASSLQGEGGSPLHF.

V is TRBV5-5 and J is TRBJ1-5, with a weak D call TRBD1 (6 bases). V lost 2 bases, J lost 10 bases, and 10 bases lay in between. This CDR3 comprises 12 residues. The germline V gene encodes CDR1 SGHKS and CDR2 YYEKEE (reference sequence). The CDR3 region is CASSLQGEPQHF. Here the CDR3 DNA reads TGTGCCAGCAGCTTACAGGGAGAACCCCAGCATTTT.

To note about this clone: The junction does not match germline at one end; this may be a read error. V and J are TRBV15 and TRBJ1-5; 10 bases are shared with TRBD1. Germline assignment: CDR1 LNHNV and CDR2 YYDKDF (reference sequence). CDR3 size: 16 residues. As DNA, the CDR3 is TGTGCCACCCGAACGGGGCTCGGACAGGGGGAGGCTCCTTTGGATTTT. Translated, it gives CATRTGLGQGEAPLDF.

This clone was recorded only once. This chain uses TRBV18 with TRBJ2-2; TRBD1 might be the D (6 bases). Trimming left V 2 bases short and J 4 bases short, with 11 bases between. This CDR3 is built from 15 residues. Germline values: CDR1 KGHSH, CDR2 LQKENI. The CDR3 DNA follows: TGTGCCAGCTCACCAAAGGGGGTGACCACCGGGGAGCTGTTTTTT. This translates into CASSPKGVTTGELFF.

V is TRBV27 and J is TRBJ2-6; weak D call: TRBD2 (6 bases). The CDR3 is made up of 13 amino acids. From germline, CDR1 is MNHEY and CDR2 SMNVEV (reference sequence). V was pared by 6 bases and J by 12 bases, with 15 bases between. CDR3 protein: CASRPGGTLVLTF. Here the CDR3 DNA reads TGTGCCAGCAGGCCCGGAGGGACCCTCGTCCTGACTTTC.

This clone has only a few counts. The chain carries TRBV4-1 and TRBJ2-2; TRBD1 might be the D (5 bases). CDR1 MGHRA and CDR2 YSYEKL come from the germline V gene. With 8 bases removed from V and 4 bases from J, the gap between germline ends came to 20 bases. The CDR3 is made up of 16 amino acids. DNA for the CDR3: TGCGCCAGCTTCTATAAACCAAGGGGTCCCACCGGGGAGCTGTTTTTT. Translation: CASFYKPRGPTGELFF.

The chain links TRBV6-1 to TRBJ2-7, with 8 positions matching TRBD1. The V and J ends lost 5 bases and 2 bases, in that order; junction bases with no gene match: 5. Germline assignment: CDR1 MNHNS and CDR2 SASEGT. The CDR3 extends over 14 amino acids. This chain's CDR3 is CASSPGQGAYEQYF. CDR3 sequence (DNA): TGTGCCAGCAGTCCAGGACAGGGAGCCTACGAGCAGTACTTC.

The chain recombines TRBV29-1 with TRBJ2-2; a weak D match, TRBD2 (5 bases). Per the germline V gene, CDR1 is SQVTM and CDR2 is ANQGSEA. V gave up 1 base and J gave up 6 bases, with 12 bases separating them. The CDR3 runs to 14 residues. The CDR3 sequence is CSVEVPGRAGELFF. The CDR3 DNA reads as TGCAGCGTTGAAGTGCCGGGAAGGGCCGGGGAGCTGTTTTTT.

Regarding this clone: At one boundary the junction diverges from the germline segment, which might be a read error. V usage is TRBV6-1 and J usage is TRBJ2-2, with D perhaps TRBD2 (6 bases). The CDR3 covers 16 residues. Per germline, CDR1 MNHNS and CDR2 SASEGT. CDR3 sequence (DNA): TGTGCCATCAGTGAGTCTATACGGGGAGGCACCGGGGAGCTGTTTTTT. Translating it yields CAISESIRGGTGELFF.

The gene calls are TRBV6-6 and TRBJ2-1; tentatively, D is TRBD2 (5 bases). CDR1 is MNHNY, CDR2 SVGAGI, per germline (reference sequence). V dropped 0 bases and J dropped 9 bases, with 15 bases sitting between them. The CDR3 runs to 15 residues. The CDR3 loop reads CASSYSKGEGFEQFF. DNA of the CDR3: TGTGCCAGCAGTTACTCGAAGGGAGAAGGGTTTGAGCAGTTCTTC.

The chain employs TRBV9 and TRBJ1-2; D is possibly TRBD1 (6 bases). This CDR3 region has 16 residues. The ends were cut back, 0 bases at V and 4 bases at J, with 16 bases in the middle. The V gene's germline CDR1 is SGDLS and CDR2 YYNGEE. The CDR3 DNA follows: TGTGCCAGCAGCGTAGCTACGGGGCAGGGGATCTATGGCTACACCTTC. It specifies CASSVATGQGIYGYTF.

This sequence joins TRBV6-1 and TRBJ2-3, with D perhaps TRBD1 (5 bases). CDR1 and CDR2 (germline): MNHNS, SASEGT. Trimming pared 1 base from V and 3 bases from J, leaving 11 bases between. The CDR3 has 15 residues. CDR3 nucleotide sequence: TGTGCCAGCAGTGAAGAGGGGCGAGCGACAGATACGCAGTATTTT. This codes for CASSEEGRATDTQYF.